This T cell receptor (beta chain) comes out of a study of cytomegalovirus exposure and HLA in healthy donors. CDR3 length: 14 residues. CDR1 and CDR2 from the germline V gene are LNHNV and YYDKDF (reference sequence). V was pared by 1 base and J by 5 bases, with 9 bases between. 13 Jbeta primers and 60 Vbeta primers were used for the PCR. The table came from immunoSEQ multiplex PCR; TCRdb's copy has only in-frame clones and leaves some out. The profile shows some 120,000 clones, 65% to 85% of them singletons. Specimen: PBMCs. This chain joins TRBV15 and TRBJ2-1; maybe TRBD2 (5 bases). The sequence derives from a man over 45 in good health and CMV-seronegative. The DNA of the CDR3 is TGTGCCACCAGCAGAGGTCTAGCCAACAATGAGCAGTTCTTC. Protein product: CATSRGLANNEQFF.